The rows below give T cell receptor beta chains drawn from one sample of a study of cytomegalovirus exposure and HLA in healthy donors. TCRdb's table, derived via immunoSEQ multiplex PCR, lists solely in-frame clones and lacks some. The sample yields under 200,000 clones, 70% to 90% seen once. The sample consisted of PBMCs. These receptors were taken from a man between 18 and 29 years old in good health and CMV-seropositive. Both conserved end residues are part of each CDR3. The D gene is left open where the match is weak. The size field is filled for only some rows; it gives once, few, many or a size class.

>TRBD2|.|TRBV27|TRBJ2-7|14
CASSLAGVAYEQYF
TGTGCCAGCAGCCTAGCGGGGGTAGCCTACGAGCAGTACTTC
>.|.|TRBV5-1|TRBJ1-6|16
CASSGEVGPGTSPLHF
TGCGCCAGCAGCGGGGAGGTGGGCCCCGGAACTTCACCCCTCCACTTT
>TRBD1|.|TRBV19|TRBJ1-5|15
CASSIVLQGEQPQHF
TGTGCCAGTAGTATAGTGTTGCAGGGGGAACAGCCCCAGCATTTT
>TRBD2|.|TRBV27|TRBJ2-7|15
CASSLASGGTYEQYF
TGTGCCAGCAGTTTAGCTAGCGGGGGTACCTACGAGCAGTACTTC
>.|.|TRBV29-1|TRBJ2-5|15
CSVAPFSQGQETQYF
TGCAGCGTTGCCCCCTTCTCACAGGGACAAGAGACCCAGTACTTC
>TRBD2|.|TRBV11-3|TRBJ2-4|15
CASSPNGLVKNIQYF
TGTGCCAGCAGCCCGAACGGACTAGTCAAAAACATTCAGTACTTC
>TRBD2|.|TRBV11-2|TRBJ2-1|13
CASSLGGGGGLFF
TGTGCCAGCAGCTTAGGCGGCGGGGGGGGTCTGTTCTTC
>TRBD1|.|TRBV6-1|TRBJ1-2|14
CASNPGQGAPGYTF
TGTGCCAGCAATCCGGGACAGGGGGCGCCGGGCTACACCTTC
>TRBD2|.|TRBV4-1|TRBJ2-3|15
CASSPSGGGTDTQYF
TGCGCCAGCAGCCCGAGCGGGGGGGGAACAGATACGCAGTATTTT
>TRBD1|.|TRBV5-1|TRBJ2-2|15
CASSFGQGNTGELFF
TGCGCCAGCAGTTTTGGACAGGGGAACACCGGGGAGCTGTTTTTT
>TRBD1|.|TRBV18|TRBJ1-2|15
CASSPRQGAVNGYTF
TGTGCCAGCTCACCGAGACAGGGGGCGGTGAATGGCTACACCTTC
>TRBD2|.|TRBV10-3|TRBJ2-3|14
CAIGSGGPRDTQYF
TGTGCCATCGGTAGCGGGGGGCCACGAGATACGCAGTATTTT
>TRBD1|.|TRBV19|TRBJ1-4|15
CASVRTGGSAEKLFF
TGTGCCAGTGTTAGGACAGGGGGAAGTGCTGAAAAACTGTTTTTT
>TRBD2|few|TRBV4-1|TRBJ2-7|16
CASSQPSGGPTYEQYF
TGCGCCAGCAGCCAACCTAGCGGGGGGCCAACCTACGAGCAGTACTTC
>.|.|TRBV18|TRBJ2-6|15
CASSPSSSGANVLTF
TGTGCCAGCTCACCATCGTCGTCTGGGGCCAACGTCCTGACTTTC
>TRBD2|.|TRBV29-1|TRBJ2-3|14
CSVGASGFKDTQYF
TGCAGCGTTGGTGCTAGCGGGTTCAAAGATACGCAGTATTTT
>.|.|TRBV5-1|TRBJ2-2|15
CASSPREWNTGELFF
TGCGCCAGCAGCCCCCGGGAGTGGAACACCGGGGAGCTGTTTTTT
>TRBD1|.|TRBV7-9|TRBJ2-7|13
CASSLTDRDEQYF
TGTGCCAGCAGCTTAACGGACAGGGACGAGCAGTACTTC
>.|.|TRBV6-6|TRBJ2-7|11
CASSQIHEQYF
TGTGCCAGCAGTCAAATCCACGAGCAGTACTTC
>.|.|TRBV29-1|TRBJ2-3|16
CSVEGLSSMVPDTQYF
TGCAGCGTTGAAGGCCTCTCTAGCATGGTTCCAGATACGCAGTATTTT
>.|.|TRBV27|TRBJ2-7|13
CASSFSHSYEQYF
TGTGCCAGCAGTTTTTCCCACTCCTACGAGCAGTACTTC
>TRBD2|.|TRBV5-1|TRBJ2-2|18
CASSLGGLAGGNTGELFF
TGCGCCAGCAGCTTGGGTGGACTAGCGGGGGGCAACACCGGGGAGCTGTTTTTT
>.|.|TRBV5-1|TRBJ2-7|14
CASSPTTGFGEQYF
TGCGCCAGCAGCCCCACTACAGGATTCGGCGAGCAGTACTTC
>TRBD1|.|TRBV27|TRBJ2-7|16
CASSLISGQGAHEQYF
TGTGCCAGCAGTTTAATCTCCGGACAGGGGGCTCACGAGCAGTACTTC
>TRBD1|once|TRBV19|TRBJ1-6|17
CASSSRTGGSYNSPLHF
TGTGCCAGTAGTTCCAGGACAGGGGGCTCCTATAATTCACCCCTCCACTTT
>TRBD2|.|TRBV15|TRBJ2-7|16
CATSGETSVNWYEQYF
TGTGCCACCAGCGGGGAGACTAGCGTAAATTGGTACGAGCAGTACTTC
>.|.|TRBV10-2|TRBJ2-3|16
CASSVDVLGGLDTQYF
TGCGCCAGCAGTGTTGATGTTTTGGGGGGGCTAGATACGCAGTATTTT
>.|.|TRBV9|TRBJ2-1|11
CASSLAGEQFF
TGTGCCAGCAGCCTCGCCGGTGAGCAGTTCTTC
>.|.|TRBV11-3|TRBJ2-2|12
CASSATTGELFF
TGTGCCAGCAGCGCTACGACCGGGGAGCTGTTTTTT
>TRBD1|.|TRBV29-1|TRBJ2-2|16
CSVPGTGGMYTGELFF
TGCAGCGTTCCAGGGACAGGGGGCATGTACACCGGGGAGCTGTTTTTT
>TRBD1|.|TRBV5-1|TRBJ2-1|14
CASSLGTGENEQFF
TGCGCCAGCAGCTTAGGGACAGGGGAAAATGAGCAGTTCTTC
>TRBD1|.|TRBV7-8|TRBJ1-6|15
CASSPGTVRNSPLHF
TGTGCCAGCAGCCCTGGGACAGTCAGGAATTCCCCCCTCCACTTT
>TRBD1|.|TRBV2|TRBJ2-5|10
CASSGDRPNF
TGTGCCAGCAGTGGGGACAGGCCTAACTTC
>.|.|TRBV13|TRBJ1-5|14
CASSFRSSNQPQHF
TGTGCCAGCAGCTTCCGGTCTAGCAATCAGCCCCAGCATTTT
>.|.|TRBV10-3|TRBJ2-7|12
CAIREGAYEQYF
TGTGCCATCAGGGAAGGAGCCTACGAGCAGTACTTC
>.|.|TRBV11-2|TRBJ2-1|16
CASSLGGSGSYNEQFF
TGTGCCAGCAGCCTAGGCGGCTCGGGCTCCTACAATGAGCAGTTCTTC
>.|.|TRBV7-9|TRBJ1-1|15
CASSWRGSGNTEAFF
TGTGCCAGCAGCTGGAGGGGAAGCGGGAACACTGAAGCTTTCTTT
>.|.|TRBV18|TRBJ1-2|12
CASSPAGLRYTF
TGTGCCAGCTCACCAGCAGGACTCAGATACACCTTC
>.|.|TRBV7-8|TRBJ2-3|12
CASSPPIDTQYF
TGTGCCAGCAGCCCCCCAATCGATACGCAGTATTTT
>.|.|TRBV9|TRBJ1-2|14
CASSVGKGANGYTF
TGTGCCAGCAGCGTAGGGAAAGGGGCGAATGGCTACACCTTC